This T cell receptor (beta chain) was profiled in a study of CD8 T cells in Susac syndrome. After extraction with the RNeasy kit, about 0.45 to 1 ug of the RNA was reverse transcribed using random hexamers. Multiplex PCR with immunoSEQ amplified the TCR beta CDR3 across 54 Vbeta and 13 Jbeta. Each CDR3 protein gets one entry after TCRdb re-called the immunoSEQ multiplex PCR reads with MiXCR. The sample includes 200,000 or so distinct CDR3 sequences, roughly 96% of them seen just once. High-throughput TCR beta sequencing covered peripheral CD8+ and CD4+ T cells. Negative isolation was used for CD8+ and CD4+ T cells, and FACS enrichment was applied to TEMRA cells. Germline CDR1 reads DFQATT; CDR2 reads SNEGSKA (reference sequence). Trimming left V 3 bases short and J 8 bases short, with 7 bases between. The CDR3 consists of 10 residues.

This clonotype was sampled from a human donor with multiple sclerosis. The material sequenced was CD4+ T cells from PBMCs. V is TRBV20-1 and J is TRBJ1-2; D might be TRBD1 (5 bases). For the CDR3, the DNA is TGCAGTGCTAGGACAGAAGGCTACACCTTC. This codes for CSARTEGYTF.